This T cell receptor (beta chain) derives from a study of T cell responses to AZD1222 COVID-19 vaccine. V lost 3 bases to trimming and J lost 10 bases; unmatched junction nucleotides: 19. CDR1 and CDR2 (germline): MNHNS, SASEGT. The CDR3 length is 17 residues. Study-level results: Following two doses of AZD1222, Spike-specific TCR breadth and depth rose. Donors were largely white British and mainly female; clonal diversity was possibly underestimated.

As regards this clone: What it recognizes is unknown.

It was second doses at about 4 or about 12 weeks that were pooled. Produced via immunoSEQ multiplex PCR; TCRdb's table is partial and in-frame only. The table has 98,000 or so clones, approximately 84% seen once. The source was peripheral blood, collected 28 days after the second AZD1222 dose. The chain links TRBV6-1 to TRBJ1-1; 8 positions match TRBD1. This TCR derives from an adult who received the AZD1222 COVID-19 vaccine. In DNA form, the CDR3 reads TGTGCCAGCAGTGACCCCAGGGGGCGAGGAGGCTCGGTAGGAGCTTTCTTT. The encoded protein is CASSDPRGRGGSVGAFF.